Sequencing of this T cell receptor (beta chain) was carried out in a study of breast tumors, draining lymph nodes, adjacent tissues. Study-wide results and caveats: Most tumor T cells seemingly derive from lymph node, then expand in tumor.

The CDR3 consists of 14 residues. The germline CDR1 and CDR2 sequences are MDHEN and SYDVKM. The germline V and J ends were trimmed by 6 bases and 1 base, with 12 bases remaining between them. Worth noting for this clonotype: Its antigen is not known.

Breast cancer patients provided tissue from their axillary draining lymph nodes. TCRdb fed the multiplex PCR reads into MiXCR, producing one record per CDR3 protein. Of 290,000 or so distinct CDR3 sequences listed, more than 30% are singletons. V is TRBV28 and J is TRBJ2-5; maybe TRBD1 (6 bases). Sequencing was carried out using axillary lymph node tissue. The sequence was collected from a female donor with breast cancer. Some clones in this sample may be carry-over from other donors' samples. The CDR3 region has the DNA TGTGCCAGCAGCGGACAGACTATCCAAGAGACCCAGTACTTC. Translation gives CASSGQTIQETQYF.